The 9 T cell receptor beta chains below all came from one sample that was sequenced in a study of beta chain features in type 1 diabetes. Reverse transcription of all isolated RNA meant that expressed TCRB transcripts were sequenced. Produced via immunoSEQ multiplex PCR; TCRdb's table is partial and in-frame only. This table has under 250,000 clones, less than 15% appearing once. The sample consisted of naive CD4+ T cells from blood. These receptors were taken from a woman aged 40 to 49 in good health.

This clone turned up a few times. This chain connects TRBV11-2 to TRBJ2-1; D unclear. Deletions cut 5 bases from V and 0 bases from J, with 17 bases between. CDR1 SGHAT and CDR2 FQNNGV come from the germline V gene. CDR3 length: 17 residues. This chain's CDR3 is CASSLLVPSSSYNEQFF. Here the CDR3 DNA reads TGTGCCAGCAGCCTCTTGGTGCCGTCGAGCTCCTACAATGAGCAGTTCTTC.

This chain connects TRBV5-1 to TRBJ2-5; D gene ambiguous. The CDR3 is made up of 14 amino acids. The germline CDR1 and CDR2 sequences are SGHRS and YFSETQ. Deletions cut 3 bases from V and 5 bases from J, with 14 bases between. CDR3 nucleotides: TGCGCCAGCAGCTCTGCTGACTCCGGGGAGACCCAGTACTTC. It encodes CASSSADSGETQYF.

This chain links TRBV6-6 with TRBJ1-3, with a possible D match to TRBD1 (5 bases). V was trimmed by 2 bases and J by 8 bases, leaving 16 bases between them. The CDR3 has 15 amino acids. Germline V lookup: CDR1 MNHNY, CDR2 SVGAGI (reference sequence). CDR3 coding DNA: TGTGCCAGCAGTTACGGGGGGAGCCTGGGGTACACCATATATTTT. As protein: CASSYGGSLGYTIYF.

This rearrangement joins TRBV6-9 to TRBJ1-4; 7 nucleotides line up with TRBD1. The germline CDR1 and CDR2 sequences are MNHGY and SVAAGI. The CDR3 is 17 residues long. V shed 5 bases, J shed 7 bases, and the junction held 16 bases outside the gene matches. This CDR3 reads CASSGERQGQSAEKLFF. The CDR3 bases are TGTGCCAGCAGTGGGGAACGACAGGGACAGAGCGCTGAAAAACTGTTTTTT.

This chain links TRBV5-1 with TRBJ2-1, with 14 positions matching TRBD2. Germline V gene lookup returns CDR1 SGHRS and CDR2 YFSETQ. The CDR3 covers 14 residues. V gave up 5 bases and J gave up 9 bases; unmatched junction bases: 4. This CDR3 reads CASRTSGGAGEQFF. CDR3 nucleotides: TGCGCCAGCAGGACTAGCGGGGGGGCAGGTGAGCAGTTCTTC.

This clone was found a few times. The chain carries TRBV2 and TRBJ1-1, with no clear D. The CDR3 runs to 14 residues. The germline V gene has CDR1 SNHLY and CDR2 FYNNEI. V gave up 2 bases and J gave up 4 bases, with 11 bases separating them. This CDR3 is CASSERQVITEAFF. CDR3 sequence (DNA): TGTGCCAGCAGTGAACGGCAGGTGATCACTGAAGCTTTCTTT.

V and J are TRBV13 and TRBJ2-7; D remains unclear. Trimming shortened V by 5 bases and J by 0 bases, and 11 bases separated the two germline ends. CDR1 is PRHDT and CDR2 is FYEKMQ in the germline V gene (reference sequence). The CDR3 has 14 residues. CDR3 bases: TGTGCCAGCAGCCCACAGATGCACTCCTACGAGCAGTACTTC. It encodes CASSPQMHSYEQYF.

This clone was picked up a small number of times. V gene TRBV14 combines with J gene TRBJ2-7, with 7 nucleotides matching TRBD1. This CDR3 has 18 residues. In germline, CDR1 is SGHDN, CDR2 FVKESK. Trimming took 4 bases from V and 2 from J; bases not matched to a gene: 17. The CDR3 here is CASSLLGVGTDKTYEQYF. Here the CDR3 DNA reads TGTGCCAGCAGCCTATTGGGCGTGGGGACAGACAAAACCTACGAGCAGTACTTC.

The DNA of the CDR3 is TGTGCCAGCAGCTTTCGGCGACAGAGGGGCTACACCTTC. This encodes CASSFRRQRGYTF. This chain links TRBV7-8 with TRBJ1-2; weak D call: TRBD1 (5 bases). Trimming took 3 bases from V and 8 from J, leaving 13 bases between them. This CDR3 contains 13 residues. Looked up from germline, CDR1 is SGHVS and CDR2 is FQNEAQ.